This TCR beta chain came from a study of identical twins. Trimming at V came to 4 bases and at J to 7 bases, leaving 8 bases not matched to a gene. Germline V gene sequence: CDR1 SGHTA, CDR2 FQGNSA. This CDR3 is 15 amino acids long. This clonotype was recorded many times. Template switching added a universal primer binding site, and final cDNA carried unique molecular identifiers. MiXCR, applied by TCRdb to the 5' RACE reads, yields one record per CDR3 protein. This table holds fewer than 500,000 distinct CDR3 sequences, roughly an eighth found once. The same sample was also used in a study of yellow fever vaccine responses in identical twins.

This receptor was obtained from a woman under 30 in good health. Sequencing was done on a sample of CD4+ T cells sorted from blood. The V and J genes are TRBV7-2 and TRBJ2-1; 9 positions agree with TRBD1. This chain's CDR3 is CASSYSWDRVNEQFF. CDR3 nucleotide sequence: TGTGCCAGCAGCTATTCCTGGGACAGGGTGAATGAGCAGTTCTTC.